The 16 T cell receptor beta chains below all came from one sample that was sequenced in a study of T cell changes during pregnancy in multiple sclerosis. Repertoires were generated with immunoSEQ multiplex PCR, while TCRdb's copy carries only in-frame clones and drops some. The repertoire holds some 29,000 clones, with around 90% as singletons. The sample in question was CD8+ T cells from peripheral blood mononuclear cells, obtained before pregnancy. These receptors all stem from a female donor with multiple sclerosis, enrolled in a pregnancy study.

CDR3 protein: CATSKGERSYNEQFF. As DNA, the CDR3 is TGTGCCACCAGTAAAGGAGAGCGCTCCTACAATGAGCAGTTCTTC. The chain joins TRBV15 to TRBJ2-1; D is ambiguous. The ends were cut back, 6 bases at V and 0 bases at J, with 12 bases in the middle. Germline V gene lookup returns CDR1 LNHNV and CDR2 YYDKDF (reference sequence). The CDR3 is made up of 15 amino acids. Full variable domain (rest looked up from reference TRBV15 and TRBJ2-1): DAMVIQNPRYQVTQFGKPVTLSCSQTLNHNVMYWYQQKSSQAPKLLFHYYDKDFNNEADTPDNFQSRRPNTSFCFLDIRSPGLGDTAMYLCATSKGERSYNEQFFGPGTRLTVL.

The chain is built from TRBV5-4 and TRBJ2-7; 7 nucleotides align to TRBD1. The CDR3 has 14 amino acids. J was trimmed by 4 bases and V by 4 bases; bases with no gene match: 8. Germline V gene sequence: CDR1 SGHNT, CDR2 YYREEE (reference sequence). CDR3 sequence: CASSPQDRRYEQYF. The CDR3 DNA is TGTGCCAGCAGCCCCCAGGACAGGCGTTACGAGCAGTACTTC. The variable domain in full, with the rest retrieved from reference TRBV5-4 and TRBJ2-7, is ETGVTQSPTHLIKTRGQQVTLRCSSQSGHNTVSWYQQALGQGPQFIFQYYREEENGRGNFPPRFSGLQFPNYSSELNVNALELDDSALYLCASSPQDRRYEQYFGPGTRLTVT.

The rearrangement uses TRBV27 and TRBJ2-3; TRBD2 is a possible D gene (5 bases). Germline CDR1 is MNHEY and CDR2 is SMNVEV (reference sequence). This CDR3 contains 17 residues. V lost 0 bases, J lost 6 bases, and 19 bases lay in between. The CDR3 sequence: CASSLSRPEAGRDTQYF. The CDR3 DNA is TGTGCCAGCAGTTTATCGAGGCCGGAGGCGGGTAGGGATACGCAGTATTTT.

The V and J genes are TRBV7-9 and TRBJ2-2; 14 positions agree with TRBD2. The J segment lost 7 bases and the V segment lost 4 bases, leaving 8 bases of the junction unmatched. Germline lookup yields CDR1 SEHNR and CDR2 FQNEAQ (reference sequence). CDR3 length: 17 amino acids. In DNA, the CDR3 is TGTGCCAGCAGCTCGGGACGACTAGCGGGAGGGGTCGGGGAGCTGTTTTTT. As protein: CASSSGRLAGGVGELFF.

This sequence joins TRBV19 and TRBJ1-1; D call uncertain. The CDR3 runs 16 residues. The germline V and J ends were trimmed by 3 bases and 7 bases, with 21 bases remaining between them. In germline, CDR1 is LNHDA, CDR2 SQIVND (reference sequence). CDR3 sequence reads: CASSIWSDPAADEAFF. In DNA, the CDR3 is TGTGCCAGTAGTATTTGGTCCGACCCCGCGGCCGATGAAGCTTTCTTT.

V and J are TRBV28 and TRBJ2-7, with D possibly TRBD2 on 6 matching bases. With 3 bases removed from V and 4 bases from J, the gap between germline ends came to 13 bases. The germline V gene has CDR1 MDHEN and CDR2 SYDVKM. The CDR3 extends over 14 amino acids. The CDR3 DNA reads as TGTGCCAGCAGTTTGATTGCGGGATCTTACGAGCAGTACTTC. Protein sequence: CASSLIAGSYEQYF.

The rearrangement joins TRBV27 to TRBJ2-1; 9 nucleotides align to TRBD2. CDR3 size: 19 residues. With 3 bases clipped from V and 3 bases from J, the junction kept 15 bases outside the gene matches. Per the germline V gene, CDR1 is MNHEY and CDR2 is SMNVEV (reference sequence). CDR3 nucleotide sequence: TGTGCCAGCAGTTTCCTCTCCCCGGGGACTAGCAGTAACTACAATGAGCAGTTCTTC. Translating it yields CASSFLSPGTSSNYNEQFF.

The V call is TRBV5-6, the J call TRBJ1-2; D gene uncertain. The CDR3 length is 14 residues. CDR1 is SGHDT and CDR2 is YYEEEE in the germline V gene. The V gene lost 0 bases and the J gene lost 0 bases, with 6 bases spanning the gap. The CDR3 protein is CASSLASSNYGYTF. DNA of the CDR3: TGTGCCAGCAGCTTGGCGAGTTCTAACTATGGCTACACCTTC.

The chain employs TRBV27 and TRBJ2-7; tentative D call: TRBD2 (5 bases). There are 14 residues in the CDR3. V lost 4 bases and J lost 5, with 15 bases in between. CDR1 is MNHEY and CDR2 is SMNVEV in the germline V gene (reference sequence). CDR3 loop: CASSSRGGHNEQYF. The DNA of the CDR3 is TGTGCCAGCAGTTCCCGCGGCGGGCACAACGAGCAGTACTTC.

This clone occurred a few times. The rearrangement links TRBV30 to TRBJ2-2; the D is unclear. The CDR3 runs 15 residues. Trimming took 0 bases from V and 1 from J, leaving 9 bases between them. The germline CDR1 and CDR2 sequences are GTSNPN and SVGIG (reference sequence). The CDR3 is CAWSVKHRNTGELFF. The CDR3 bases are TGTGCCTGGAGTGTAAAGCATAGGAACACCGGGGAGCTGTTTTTT.

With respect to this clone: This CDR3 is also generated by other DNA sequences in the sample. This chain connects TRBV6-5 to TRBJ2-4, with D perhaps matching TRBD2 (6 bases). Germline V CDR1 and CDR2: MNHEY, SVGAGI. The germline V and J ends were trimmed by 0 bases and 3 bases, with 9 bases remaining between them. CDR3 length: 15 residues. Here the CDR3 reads CASSYSPGGKNIQYF. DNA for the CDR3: TGTGCCAGCAGTTACTCGCCCGGGGGCAAAAACATTCAGTACTTC.

CDR3 nucleotide sequence: TGTGCCAGCAGCTTAGTTCAGGGCCCTAACTATGGCTACACCTTC. It codes for CASSLVQGPNYGYTF. The genes are TRBV7-9 and TRBJ1-2; D is perhaps TRBD1 (5 bases). In germline, CDR1 is SEHNR, CDR2 FQNEAQ (reference sequence). Deletions cut 1 base from V and 0 bases from J, with 9 bases between. This CDR3 contains 15 residues.

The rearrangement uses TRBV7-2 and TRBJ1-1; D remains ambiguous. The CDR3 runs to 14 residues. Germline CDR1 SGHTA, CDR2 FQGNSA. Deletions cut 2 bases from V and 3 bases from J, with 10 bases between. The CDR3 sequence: CASSLWAGYTEAFF. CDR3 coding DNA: TGTGCCAGCAGCTTATGGGCAGGTTACACTGAAGCTTTCTTT.

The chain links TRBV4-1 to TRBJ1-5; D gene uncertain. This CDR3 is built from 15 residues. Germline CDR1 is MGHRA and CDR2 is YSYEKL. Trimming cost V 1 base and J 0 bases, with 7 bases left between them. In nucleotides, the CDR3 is TGCGCCAGCAGCCAAGCTGACAATAGCAATCAGCCCCAGCATTTT. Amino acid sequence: CASSQADNSNQPQHF.

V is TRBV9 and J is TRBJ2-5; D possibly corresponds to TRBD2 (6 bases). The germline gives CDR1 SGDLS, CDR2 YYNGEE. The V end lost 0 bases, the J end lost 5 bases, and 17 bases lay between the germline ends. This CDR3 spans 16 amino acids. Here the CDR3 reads CASSVEGPPGGETQYF. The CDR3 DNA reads TGTGCCAGCAGCGTAGAGGGGCCGCCTGGGGGGGAGACCCAGTACTTC.

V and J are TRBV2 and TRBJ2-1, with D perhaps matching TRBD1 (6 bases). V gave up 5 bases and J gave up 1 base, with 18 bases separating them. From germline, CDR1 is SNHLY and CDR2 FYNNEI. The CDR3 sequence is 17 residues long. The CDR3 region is CASSPRDILESYNEQFF. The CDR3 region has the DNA TGTGCCAGCAGTCCCCGGGACATCCTCGAGTCCTACAATGAGCAGTTCTTC.